The entry below gives a single TCR beta chain sequence along with its context. Synthesis of TCR beta cDNA relied on 5'RACE template switching carrying UMIs. From its re-call of the 5' RACE reads, TCRdb lists each CDR3 protein once, without DNA. Reported are about 390,000 distinct CDR3 sequences; the ten largest clones contain around a tenth. These data are taken from a study of T cells expressing NK-cell markers. Study-level background: In sorted CD3+CD56+NKG2C+, CD3+CD56+NKG2C- and CD3+CD56-NKG2C+ T cells, TCR beta repertoires were obtained.

Germline V lookup: CDR1 SGHAT, CDR2 FQNNGV. The CDR3 loop spans 15 amino acids. Sequenced material: blood T cells: a sorted CD56 or NKG2C T cell subset, CD4+ or CD8+ T cells, or bulk PBMC T cells (not recorded which). The sequence was obtained from a woman aged 45-65 years in good health. J is TRBJ2-5 and V is TRBV11-2; there is no DNA to check the TCRdb D call of TRBD1. Here the CDR3 reads CASSLEGDREETQYF.